These 31 T cell receptor beta chains were all obtained from the same sample, sequenced in a study of CD8 T cells in ankylosing spondylitis. A single record per CDR3 protein comes from TCRdb applying MiXCR to the 5' RACE reads. The data show around 340,000 distinct CDR3 sequences, under 15% seen once. Material for sequencing was blood, either unsorted or a sorted T cell fraction (not recorded which). All receptors come from a male donor with ankylosing spondylitis or in good health (not recorded which).

Written as DNA, the CDR3 is TGTGCCAGCAGCTGGGGGACGGAAGAATATGGCTACACCTTC. Protein product: CASSWGTEEYGYTF. The chain links TRBV5-6 to TRBJ1-2; maybe TRBD1 (5 bases). There are 14 residues in the CDR3. V lost 3 bases and J 5 bases, leaving 14 bases between the germline ends. The V gene's germline CDR1 is SGHDT and CDR2 YYEEEE.

A few counts support this clonotype. The chain is built from TRBV12-3 or TRBV12-4 and TRBJ1-2, with no clear D. V gave up 3 bases and J gave up 8 bases, with 7 bases separating them. The CDR3 is made up of 11 amino acids. The CDR3 DNA follows: TGTGCCAGCAGTTTTAAGTCGGGCTACACCTTC. It encodes CASSFKSGYTF.

The table lists this clonotype with a few counts. The gene calls are TRBV7-9 and TRBJ2-4; D could derive from TRBD1 or TRBD2 (6 bases each). Per the germline V gene, CDR1 is SEHNR and CDR2 is FQNEAQ (reference sequence). CDR3 length: 16 residues. Trimming took off 4 bases at V and 3 bases at J, with 16 bases between the two ends. CDR3 in DNA: TGTGCCAGCAGCTCCAAGGAGGGGGTGGGCAAAAACATTCAGTACTTC. This gives the protein CASSSKEGVGKNIQYF.

This clonotype was picked up a small number of times. V usage is TRBV14 and J usage is TRBJ2-7, with 7 positions matching TRBD1. Trimming cost V 4 bases and J 9 bases; bases outside gene matches: 6. Looked up from germline, CDR1 is SGHDN and CDR2 is FVKESK. The CDR3 spans 12 residues. This chain's CDR3 is CASSPNRDRQYF. The CDR3 DNA is TGTGCCAGCAGCCCCAACCGGGACAGGCAGTACTTC.

Comment on this clonotype: The junction does not match germline at one end; this may be a read error. This chain connects TRBV20-1 to TRBJ1-2; D remains ambiguous. This CDR3 is 11 amino acids long. CDR1 is DFQATT, CDR2 SNEGSKA, per germline (reference sequence). The chain's CDR3 is CKGGLDYGYTF. The CDR3 coding sequence is TGTAAGGGAGGATTGGACTATGGCTACACCTTC.

The chain employs TRBV20-1 and TRBJ1-1; maybe TRBD1 (6 bases). CDR1 and CDR2 from the germline V gene are DFQATT and SNEGSKA (reference sequence). V dropped 4 bases and J dropped 1 base, with 13 bases sitting between them. This CDR3 spans 14 amino acids. Here the CDR3 reads CSATEGGGNTEAFF. For the CDR3, the DNA is TGCAGTGCTACAGAAGGGGGGGGGAACACTGAAGCTTTCTTT.

This clonotype showed up just a few times. CDR3 in amino acids: CASSSLGDYNEQFF. For the CDR3, the DNA is TGTGCCAGCAGCTCACTTGGGGACTACAATGAGCAGTTCTTC. The rearrangement uses TRBV7-8 and TRBJ2-1; no clear D gene. The germline gives CDR1 SGHVS, CDR2 FQNEAQ. CDR3 length equals 14 residues. V lost 4 bases to trimming and J lost 3 bases, with 10 bases between them.

This rearrangement joins TRBV5-1 to TRBJ2-5; possible D gene TRBD2, 6 bases. V shed 0 bases and J shed 4 bases, with 13 bases lying between them. Germline V gene data show CDR1 as SGHRS and CDR2 as YFSETQ. The CDR3 consists of 15 residues. The CDR3 DNA reads TGCGCCAGCAGCTTGGGGCCCTTGGAGGGAGAGACCCAGTACTTC. This gives the protein CASSLGPLEGETQYF.

The chain recombines TRBV7-2 with TRBJ1-2; tentatively, D is TRBD1 (6 bases). Germline V lookup: CDR1 SGHTA, CDR2 FQGNSA. The CDR3 contains 13 residues. Trimming pared 2 bases from V and 6 bases from J, leaving 10 bases between. The CDR3 sequence is CASSLQAGDGYTF. The CDR3 region has the DNA TGTGCCAGCAGCTTACAGGCAGGGGATGGCTACACCTTC.

This rearrangement joins TRBV20-1 to TRBJ2-3; D is possibly TRBD2 (6 bases). CDR1 DFQATT and CDR2 SNEGSKA come from the germline V gene (reference sequence). The CDR3 loop spans 15 amino acids. V shed 1 base and J shed 4 bases, with 15 bases lying between them. The DNA of the CDR3 is TGCAGTGCTAGAGCCCGAGGTGGACTACCAGATACGCAGTATTTT. Its translation is CSARARGGLPDTQYF.

The CDR3 coding sequence is TGTGCCAGCAGTCACCGGGATCTCATCAACTATGGCTACACCTTC. This translates into CASSHRDLINYGYTF. The chain carries TRBV6-5 and TRBJ1-2; D not certain. This CDR3 contains 15 residues. CDR1 is MNHEY and CDR2 is SVGAGI in the germline V gene. V dropped 5 bases and J dropped 2 bases, with 15 bases sitting between them.

The sample holds a few counts of this clonotype. The chain recombines TRBV3-1 with TRBJ2-2; D might be TRBD2 (6 bases). Germline V gene sequence: CDR1 LGHDT, CDR2 YNNKEL (reference sequence). Trimming removed 4 bases at V and 4 bases at J, with 16 bases between. This CDR3 is built from 16 residues. The CDR3 protein is CASSPRGAGSTGELFF. The CDR3 DNA is TGTGCCAGCAGCCCCCGCGGCGCGGGGAGCACCGGGGAGCTGTTTTTT.

The gene calls are TRBV6-5 and TRBJ1-5; unclear D gene. CDR3 size: 16 residues. The V end lost 2 bases, the J end lost 0 bases, and 11 bases lay between the germline ends. Germline lookup yields CDR1 MNHEY and CDR2 SVGAGI. CDR3 sequence (DNA): TGTGCCAGCAGTTACCGTCGGGCGGATAGCAATCAGCCCCAGCATTTT. Residues: CASSYRRADSNQPQHF.

This clonotype was seen more than once but under ten times. V usage is TRBV5-1 and J usage is TRBJ2-1, with D possibly matching TRBD2 (6 bases). This CDR3 region has 13 residues. Germline CDR1 SGHRS, CDR2 YFSETQ. Deletions cut 4 bases from V and 15 bases from J, with 20 bases between. The CDR3 reads CASSTHGGRVPFF. For the CDR3, the DNA is TGCGCCAGCAGCACCCATGGGGGGAGAGTCCCGTTCTTC.

At least ten counts were recorded for this clonotype. The chain carries TRBV5-1 and TRBJ1-1; D unresolved. The CDR3 contains 15 residues. Germline V gene data show CDR1 as SGHRS and CDR2 as YFSETQ. Trimming took 2 bases from V and 2 from J, leaving 13 bases between them. CDR3 residues: CASSFRVPPNTEAFF. The CDR3 DNA reads TGCGCCAGCAGCTTTCGGGTACCCCCCAACACTGAAGCTTTCTTT.

Only a few counts were recorded for this clonotype. V gene TRBV14 combines with J gene TRBJ2-1; 16 bases match TRBD2. The germline V gene has CDR1 SGHDN and CDR2 FVKESK. The CDR3 is 16 residues long. V was clipped by 4 bases and J by 7 bases; unmatched bases: 4. The CDR3 sequence: CASSRGLAGGENEQFF. In DNA form, the CDR3 reads TGTGCCAGCAGCCGGGGACTAGCGGGAGGGGAAAATGAGCAGTTCTTC.

This chain connects TRBV7-2 to TRBJ2-5; 7 nucleotides line up with TRBD1. The V segment lost 5 bases and the J segment 5 bases; nucleotides outside the gene matches: 8. Germline-derived CDR1 and CDR2 are SGHTA and FQGNSA. The CDR3 spans 14 residues. The CDR3 region is CASSADRRWETQYF. The CDR3 region has the DNA TGTGCCAGCAGCGCGGACAGGAGGTGGGAGACCCAGTACTTC.

This clonotype was seen many times. The chain recombines TRBV10-3 with TRBJ2-1, with a tentative D call TRBD2 (7 bases). CDR3 length: 13 residues. From germline, CDR1 is ENHRY and CDR2 SYGVKD. Trimming left V 11 bases short and J 3 bases short, with 14 bases between. The CDR3 coding sequence is TGTGCCTTCCGGGGGGCTCTCTACAATGAGCAGTTCTTC. Translation: CAFRGALYNEQFF.

This clonotype has just a few counts. This chain joins TRBV10-3 and TRBJ2-7, with TRBD1 identical over 11 bases. The CDR3 covers 13 residues. The germline CDR1 and CDR2 sequences are ENHRY and SYGVKD. V lost 9 bases to trimming and J lost 4 bases; unmatched junction nucleotides: 5. CDR3 amino acids: CAISRDRGYEQYF. The CDR3, as DNA: TGTGCCATTTCTCGGGACAGGGGGTACGAGCAGTACTTC.

J is TRBJ2-5 and V is TRBV6-5, with 9 bases identical to TRBD2. The J segment lost 2 bases and the V segment lost 2 bases, leaving 6 bases of the junction unmatched. This CDR3 spans 16 amino acids. The germline gives CDR1 MNHEY, CDR2 SVGAGI. In nucleotides, the CDR3 is TGTGCCAGCAGTTACGGTAGCGGGAGCCTACAAGAGACCCAGTACTTC. Translation: CASSYGSGSLQETQYF.

V is TRBV11-1 and J is TRBJ2-5, with 11 bases identical to TRBD1. Looked up from germline, CDR1 is SGHAT and CDR2 is FQDESV (reference sequence). The trim removed 5 bases at V and 4 bases at J, leaving 9 bases unmatched. This CDR3 is built from 16 residues. CDR3 protein: CASSLRDRGGGETQYF. The CDR3 coding sequence is TGTGCCAGCAGCCTCCGGGACAGGGGGGGTGGAGAGACCCAGTACTTC.

The CDR3 DNA reads as TGCGCCAGCAGCGGAGGACTAGCGGGAGGGCCAGGGGGAGATACGCAGTATTTT. It translates to CASSGGLAGGPGGDTQYF. This chain links TRBV5-1 with TRBJ2-3; 15 bases line up with TRBD2. From germline, CDR1 is SGHRS and CDR2 YFSETQ. The CDR3 consists of 18 residues. V dropped 4 bases and J dropped 5; count of bases not matched to a gene: 11.

This chain connects TRBV27 to TRBJ1-1; TRBD1 matches 10 bases. Germline CDR1 is MNHEY and CDR2 is SMNVEV (reference sequence). This CDR3 spans 16 amino acids. Trimming took 3 bases from V and 0 from J; bases not matched to a gene: 4. The CDR3 bases are TGTGCCAGCAGTTTTGGGACAGGGGCCATGAACACTGAAGCTTTCTTT. It codes for CASSFGTGAMNTEAFF.

Notes on this clonotype: The junction and the germline gene differ at one end; a read error may be behind it. This chain connects TRBV20-1 to TRBJ2-4, with D possibly matching TRBD2 (6 bases). CDR1 is DFQATT and CDR2 is SNEGSKA in the germline V gene (reference sequence). The CDR3 sequence is 16 residues long. This chain's CDR3 is CCASVAAELAKNIQYF. The CDR3 DNA sequence: TGCTGTGCTAGCGTTGCGGCGGAACTAGCCAAAAACATTCAGTACTTC.

The rearrangement links TRBV19 to TRBJ2-2; possibly TRBD2 for D (5 bases). The CDR3 runs to 14 residues. CDR1 LNHDA and CDR2 SQIVND come from the germline V gene (reference sequence). Trimming took off 8 bases at V and 1 base at J, with 11 bases between the two ends. CDR3 amino acids: CASLGRGNTGELFF. DNA of the CDR3: TGTGCCAGTCTCGGCCGGGGGAACACCGGGGAGCTGTTTTTT.

The gene calls are TRBV11-2 and TRBJ2-2, with D perhaps matching TRBD2 (6 bases). Deletions cut 5 bases from V and 5 bases from J, with 15 bases between. Per germline, CDR1 SGHAT and CDR2 FQNNGV. This CDR3 is built from 15 residues. The DNA of the CDR3 is TGTGCCAGCAGCCCCCGCGGGGCAGAAACCGGGGAGCTGTTTTTT. It specifies CASSPRGAETGELFF.

CDR3 sequence reads: CSAREGGRETQYF. For the CDR3, the DNA is TGCAGTGCTAGAGAAGGCGGGCGGGAGACCCAGTACTTC. The genes are TRBV20-1 and TRBJ2-5; a possible D gene is TRBD2 (5 bases). Between the trimmed V and J ends, which lost 0 bases and 5 bases, there was a span of 10 bases. The CDR3 has 13 residues. Per germline, CDR1 DFQATT and CDR2 SNEGSKA (reference sequence).

The gene calls are TRBV3-1 and TRBJ2-5, with a possible D match to TRBD1 (5 bases). Trimming pared 3 bases from V and 2 bases from J, leaving 10 bases between. This CDR3 spans 14 amino acids. Germline CDR1 and CDR2: LGHDT and YNNKEL (reference sequence). The CDR3 reads CASSHGAGQETQYF. CDR3 coding DNA: TGTGCCAGCAGCCATGGGGCAGGGCAAGAGACCCAGTACTTC.

This chain uses TRBV5-1 with TRBJ2-7; 10 nucleotides agree with TRBD2. Germline V lookup: CDR1 SGHRS, CDR2 YFSETQ. V was clipped by 0 bases and J by 5 bases; unmatched bases: 11. This CDR3 spans 17 amino acids. The CDR3 DNA follows: TGCGCCAGCAGCTTGGGCACGAGCGGGAGGGGGTTTCACGAGCAGTACTTC. This sequence encodes CASSLGTSGRGFHEQYF.

This clonotype was detected a few times. V gene TRBV3-1 combines with J gene TRBJ2-1; D is perhaps TRBD1 or TRBD2 (5 bases each). The germline V gene has CDR1 LGHDT and CDR2 YNNKEL (reference sequence). The CDR3 has 16 residues. Trimming pared 0 bases from V and 6 bases from J, leaving 15 bases between. CDR3 region: CASSQEPRGAGNEQFF. DNA of the CDR3: TGTGCCAGCAGCCAAGAGCCTAGGGGCGCGGGCAATGAGCAGTTCTTC.

The chain recombines TRBV18 with TRBJ2-2, with a tentative D call TRBD1 (6 bases). V gave up 6 bases and J gave up 4 bases, with 12 bases separating them. The CDR3 is made up of 14 amino acids. Germline V lookup: CDR1 KGHSH, CDR2 LQKENI. In DNA form, the CDR3 reads TGTGCCAGCTCTCCCGGACAGACCACCGGGGAGCTGTTTTTT. This translates into CASSPGQTTGELFF.